The 19 T cell receptor beta chains given below trace back to one sample, sequenced in a study of T cell clonality in common variable immunodeficiency. The table came from immunoSEQ multiplex PCR; TCRdb's copy has only in-frame clones and leaves some out. The profile covers roughly 48,000 clones, none occurring a single time. Sequencing input: peripheral blood mononuclear cells. These receptors were taken from a person aged 18-69 years in good health.

With respect to this clone: The sequence runs out 3 residues before the end of the CDR3; the remainder is reconstructed from the germline J gene. The gene calls are TRBV7-9 and TRBJ2-2, with 11 bases identical to TRBD1. With 5 bases clipped from V and 5 bases from J, the junction kept 4 bases outside the gene matches. The CDR3 covers 15 residues. Per germline, CDR1 SEHNR and CDR2 FQNEAQ (reference sequence). The CDR3 loop reads CASSIGTGGTGELFF. The covered CDR3 bases are TGTGCCAGCAGCATCGGGACAGGGGGGACCGGGGAG.

This clone appeared many times. The read halts 3 residues ahead of the CDR3 end, with the missing end drawn from the germline J gene. V is TRBV18 and J is TRBJ2-2; D remains unclear. Trimming removed 0 bases at V and 5 bases at J, with 7 bases between. CDR1 and CDR2 (germline): KGHSH, LQKENI. The CDR3 totals 14 residues. The CDR3 sequence is CASSPPTGTGELFF. The part of the CDR3 DNA that was read is TGTGCCAGCTCACCACCGACCGGGACCGGGGAG.

This clone occurred a few times. The CDR3 is cut off 3 residues early in the read; its end comes from the germline J gene. The chain combines TRBV18 with TRBJ1-1; 8 bases fit TRBD1. Germline lookup yields CDR1 KGHSH and CDR2 LQKENI. V dropped 3 bases and J dropped 0; count of bases not matched to a gene: 6. The CDR3 contains 16 residues. CDR3 amino acids: CASSPRQGSMNTEAFF. The part of the CDR3 DNA that was read is TGTGCCAGCTCACCCCGACAGGGGTCCATGAACACTGAA.

This clone was found a few times. The observed sequence ends 3 residues before the CDR3 terminus, with the missing tail filled in from the germline J gene. This chain uses TRBV5-1 with TRBJ2-3; 9 bases are a match to TRBD1. This CDR3 contains 15 residues. The germline V gene has CDR1 SGHRS and CDR2 YFSETQ. This CDR3 is CASSYGTGRNQPQYF. The DNA read from the CDR3 is TGCGCCAGCAGCTACGGGACAGGGAGGAATCAGCCG.

This clone was seen more than once but under ten times. The read ends 3 residues before the CDR3 terminus; that terminus is restored from the germline J gene. The genes are TRBV5-1 and TRBJ2-7, with 7 bases that match TRBD1. The V and J ends lost 4 bases and 4 bases, in that order; junction bases with no gene match: 5. The CDR3 runs 13 residues. CDR1 SGHRS and CDR2 YFSETQ come from the germline V gene. This CDR3 reads CASSADRAYEQYF. Incomplete CDR3 DNA: TGCGCCAGCAGCGCCGACAGGGCGTACGAG.

This clone was seen repeatedly, ten times or more. The CDR3 end falls 3 residues outside the read, so it is completed with the germline J gene. The chain combines TRBV18 with TRBJ2-5; 7 bases agree with TRBD1. V shed 4 bases, J shed 4 bases, and the junction held 9 bases outside the gene matches. The CDR3 is made up of 15 amino acids. In germline, CDR1 is KGHSH, CDR2 LQKENI. The CDR3 is CASSQGNNRGETQYF. The covered CDR3 bases are TGTGCCAGCTCACAGGGAAATAACAGGGGAGAGACC.

This clone was seen repeatedly, ten times or more. The read terminates 3 residues ahead of where the CDR3 ends, so the germline J gene completes it. The V and J genes are TRBV19 and TRBJ2-1, with TRBD1 matching over 11 bases. Germline V lookup: CDR1 LNHDA, CDR2 SQIVND (reference sequence). There are 14 residues in the CDR3. Germline trimming cut 6 bases from V and 6 bases from J; bases unmatched to any gene: 4. CDR3 sequence: CASRQGQGVNEQFF. The CDR3 DNA, read in part, is TGTGCCAGTAGACAGGGACAGGGGGTCAATGAG.

This clone showed up many times. The CDR3 end falls 3 residues outside the read, so it is completed with the germline J gene. The chain is built from TRBV2 and TRBJ2-1; 9 nucleotides align to TRBD2. CDR3 length: 16 residues. Germline V gene data show CDR1 as SNHLY and CDR2 as FYNNEI. J was trimmed by 2 bases and V by 3 bases; bases with no gene match: 5. The covered CDR3 bases are TGTGCCAGCAGTGAGGAAGCGGGAGGACCCTACAATGAG. This sequence encodes CASSEEAGGPYNE. In full, the CDR3 is CASSEEAGGPYNEQFF.

This clone appeared many times. The CDR3: CASSLDRETLYEQYF. CDR3 bases read: TGTGCCAGCAGCTTGGACAGGGAAACCCTCTACGAG. The chain combines TRBV5-4 with TRBJ2-7; D is perhaps TRBD1 (6 bases). The read finishes 3 residues shy of the CDR3 end, and the germline J gene is used to complete it. Germline V lookup: CDR1 SGHNT, CDR2 YYREEE (reference sequence). The CDR3 length is 15 residues. V was trimmed by 0 bases and J by 3 bases, leaving 13 bases between them.

As regards this clone: The CDR3 extends 3 residues past the end of the read, so its final part is completed from the germline J gene. The rearrangement joins TRBV19 to TRBJ2-3, with TRBD2 matching 9 bases. The CDR3 extends over 15 amino acids. Germline assignment: CDR1 LNHDA and CDR2 SQIVND (reference sequence). The part of the CDR3 DNA that was read is TGTGCCAGTAGCCAGAGACTAGCGGTAAAAAAGGCG. The encoded protein is CASSQRLAVKKA. The complete CDR3 protein is CASSQRLAVKKAQYF.

This clone was detected many times. The CDR3 is cut off 3 residues early in the read; its end comes from the germline J gene. The V call is TRBV6-2 or TRBV6-3, the J call TRBJ1-4, with D possibly being TRBD1 (5 bases). The CDR3 has 13 residues. Germline V gives CDR1 MNHEY, CDR2 SVGEGT. V lost 4 bases, J lost 5 bases, and 8 bases lay in between. The CDR3 is CASSSGRNEKLFF. The part of the CDR3 DNA that was read is TGTGCCAGCAGTTCAGGGCGGAATGAAAAA.

This clone was counted many times. The read comes to an end 3 residues before the CDR3 does, leaving the germline J gene to fill in the end. The V gene is TRBV13, the J gene TRBJ2-7; a weak D match, TRBD1 (6 bases). Germline lookup yields CDR1 PRHDT and CDR2 FYEKMQ (reference sequence). Trimming stripped 2 bases from V and 4 bases from J, with 6 bases between. The CDR3 loop spans 12 amino acids. CDR3 sequence: CASSLTGYEQYF. CDR3 DNA, as far as it was read: TGTGCCAGCAGCTTAACAGGGTACGAG.

This clone has just a few counts. The CDR3 goes on 3 residues after the read ends, and that part is filled in from the germline J gene. V usage is TRBV19 and J usage is TRBJ1-2, with D possibly TRBD1 on 5 matching bases. The germline gives CDR1 LNHDA, CDR2 SQIVND (reference sequence). This CDR3 is 12 amino acids long. The CDR3 bases that were read are TGTGCCACCGGCGGGGGTGGGTACGAC. This encodes CATGGGGYD. The whole CDR3 protein reads CATGGGGYDYTF.

The table lists this clone with a few counts. The CDR3 end falls 3 residues outside the read, so it is completed with the germline J gene. This chain uses TRBV5-8 with TRBJ1-1; TRBD1 aligns across 10 bases. CDR3 length equals 14 residues. V lost 5 bases, J lost 1 base, and 2 bases stayed unmatched. CDR1 and CDR2 from the germline V gene are SGHTS and YDEGEE. The sequenced CDR3 bases are TGTGCCAGCAGTTGGGACAGGGGGAACACTGAA. Protein sequence: CASSWDRGNTE. The full-length CDR3 reads as CASSWDRGNTEAFF.

This clone was counted many times. The read terminates 3 residues ahead of where the CDR3 ends, so the germline J gene completes it. This sequence joins TRBV20-1 and TRBJ2-2, with 8 bases that match TRBD2. The junction had 7 bases not matched to a gene; V was cut back by 2 bases and J by 5 bases. Germline values: CDR1 DFQATT, CDR2 SNEGSKA (reference sequence). This CDR3 comprises 15 residues. The CDR3 reads CSARPAGELTGELFF. The DNA read from the CDR3 is TGCAGTGCTAGACCAGCGGGGGAATTGACCGGGGAG.

This clone was seen at least ten times. Coverage ceases 3 residues before the CDR3 finishes, and the germline J gene fills in the end. V gene TRBV13 combines with J gene TRBJ2-1; TRBD2 agrees at 14 bases. After removal of 4 bases from V and 7 bases from J, the junction contained 3 bases not matched to a gene. This CDR3 is built from 15 residues. In germline, CDR1 is PRHDT, CDR2 FYEKMQ (reference sequence). The CDR3 sequence is CASSSGLAGENEQFF. CDR3 bases read: TGTGCCAGCAGCTCGGGACTAGCGGGGGAAAATGAG.

A note on this clone: The CDR3 is cut off 3 residues early in the read; its end comes from the germline J gene. The chain couples TRBV20-1 to TRBJ2-1, with TRBD2 identical over 11 bases. The V and J ends lost 5 bases and 5 bases, in that order; junction bases with no gene match: 8. There are 15 residues in the CDR3. Germline V gene lookup returns CDR1 DFQATT and CDR2 SNEGSKA (reference sequence). The CDR3 here is CSAFSGRAENNEQFF. CDR3 DNA, as far as it was read: TGCAGTGCTTTTAGCGGGAGGGCCGAGAACAATGAG.

This clone was counted ten times or more. The DNA ends 3 residues before the CDR3 does, and the rest of the CDR3 is filled in from the germline J gene. V and J are TRBV5-1 and TRBJ1-2; TRBD1 matches 8 bases. CDR3 length: 15 amino acids. The germline gives CDR1 SGHRS, CDR2 YFSETQ. Unmatched junction bases numbered 12, after V lost 4 bases and J lost 7 bases. The part of the CDR3 DNA that was read is TGCGCCAGCAGCCTAGGACAGGGCACCCCCTTTGGC. Its protein product is CASSLGQGTPFG. The CDR3 as a whole reads CASSLGQGTPFGYTF.

This clone has a count of ten or more. The read stops 3 residues short of the end of the CDR3; the missing end is completed from the germline J gene. The rearrangement links TRBV7-9 to TRBJ2-3, with 8 bases aligning to TRBD2. With 5 bases clipped from V and 3 bases from J, the junction kept 7 bases outside the gene matches. The CDR3 spans 15 residues. The germline V gene encodes CDR1 SEHNR and CDR2 FQNEAQ (reference sequence). CDR3 bases read: TGTGCCAGCAGCCCCCCGGGACTAGAAACAGATACG. Its translation is CASSPPGLETDT. The complete CDR3 reads CASSPPGLETDTQYF.